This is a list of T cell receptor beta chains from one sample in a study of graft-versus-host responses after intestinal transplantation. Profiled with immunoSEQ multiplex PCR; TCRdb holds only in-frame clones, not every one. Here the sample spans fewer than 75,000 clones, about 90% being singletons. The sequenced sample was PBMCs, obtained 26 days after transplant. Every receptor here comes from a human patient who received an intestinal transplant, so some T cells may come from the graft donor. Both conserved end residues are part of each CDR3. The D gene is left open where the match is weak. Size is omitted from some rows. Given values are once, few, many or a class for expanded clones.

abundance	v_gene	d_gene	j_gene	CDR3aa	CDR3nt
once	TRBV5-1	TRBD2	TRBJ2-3	CASSLGAGGPGDTQYF	TGCGCCAGCAGCTTGGGTGCGGGAGGGCCGGGGGATACGCAGTATTTT
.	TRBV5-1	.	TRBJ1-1	CASSFEARQSNTEAFF	TGCGCCAGCAGCTTCGAAGCTAGACAGTCGAACACTGAAGCTTTCTTT
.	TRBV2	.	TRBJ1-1	CASSGTMNTEAFF	TGTGCCAGCAGTGGAACAATGAACACTGAAGCTTTCTTT
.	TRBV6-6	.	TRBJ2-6	CATSGEPGANVLTF	TGTGCCACCAGTGGAGAGCCTGGGGCCAACGTCCTGACTTTC
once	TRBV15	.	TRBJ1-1	CATSRDREDENTEAFF	TGTGCCACCAGCAGAGATCGGGAGGACGAGAACACTGAAGCTTTCTTT
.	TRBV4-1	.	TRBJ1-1	CASSQDGQMNTEAFF	TGCGCCAGCAGCCAAGATGGTCAGATGAACACTGAAGCTTTCTTT
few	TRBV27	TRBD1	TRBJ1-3	CASTRQGAGNTIYF	TGTGCCAGCACGAGACAGGGGGCCGGAAACACCATATATTTT
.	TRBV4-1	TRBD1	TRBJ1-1	CASSRMTGGFGNTEAFF	TGCGCCAGCAGCCGGATGACAGGGGGCTTCGGGAACACTGAAGCTTTCTTT
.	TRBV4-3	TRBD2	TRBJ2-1	CASSQEGTSGGSYNEQFF	TGCGCCAGCAGCCAAGAGGGGACTAGCGGGGGCTCCTACAATGAGCAGTTCTTC
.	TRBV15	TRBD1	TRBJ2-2	CATTIQGIPSQVNTGELFF	TGTGCCACCACTATACAGGGGATCCCGTCACAAGTAAACACCGGGGAGCTGTTTTTT
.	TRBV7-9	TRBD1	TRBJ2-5	CASSPGDRGLQETQYF	TGTGCCAGCAGCCCAGGGGACAGGGGACTCCAAGAGACCCAGTACTTC
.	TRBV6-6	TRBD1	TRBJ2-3	CASSYRGQDTQYF	TGTGCCAGCAGTTACAGGGGGCAGGATACGCAGTATTTT
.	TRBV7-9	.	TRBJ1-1	CASSSTGSGWMNTEAFF	TGTGCCAGCAGCTCAACAGGGAGTGGGTGGATGAACACTGAAGCTTTCTTT
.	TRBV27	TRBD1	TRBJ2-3	CASGTAPSTDTQYF	TGTGCCAGCGGGACAGCCCCGAGCACAGATACGCAGTATTTT
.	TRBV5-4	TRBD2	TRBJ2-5	CASSTRVAGGQETQYF	TGTGCCAGCAGCACTAGGGTAGCGGGAGGGCAAGAGACCCAGTACTTC
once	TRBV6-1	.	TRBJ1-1	CASRTTGNTEAFF	TGTGCCAGCAGGACGACTGGGAACACTGAAGCTTTCTTT
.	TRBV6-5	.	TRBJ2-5	CASSYRSDFNQETQYF	TGTGCCAGCAGTTACCGGTCAGACTTCAACCAAGAGACCCAGTACTTC
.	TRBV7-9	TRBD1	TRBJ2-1	CASSFVQGALRDNEQFF	TGTGCCAGCAGCTTTGTACAGGGGGCTCTCCGAGATAATGAGCAGTTCTTC
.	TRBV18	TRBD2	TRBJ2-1	CASGGLAGVEQFF	TGTGCCAGCGGCGGACTAGCGGGAGTTGAGCAGTTCTTC
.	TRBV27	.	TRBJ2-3	CASSFLGGNTQYF	TGTGCCAGCAGTTTTTTAGGGGGAAATACGCAGTATTTT
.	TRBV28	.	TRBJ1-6	CASSTPLHF	TGTGCCAGCAGCACACCCCTCCACTTT
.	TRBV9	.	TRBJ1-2	CASSVASGINYGYTF	TGTGCCAGCAGCGTAGCGTCAGGGATCAACTATGGCTACACCTTC
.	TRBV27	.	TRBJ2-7	CASSPAGEIGSYEQYF	TGTGCCAGCAGTCCCGCCGGGGAAATCGGCTCCTACGAGCAGTACTTC
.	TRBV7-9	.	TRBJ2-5	CASSASGGMIETQYF	TGTGCCAGCAGCGCCAGTGGGGGGATGATAGAGACCCAGTACTTC
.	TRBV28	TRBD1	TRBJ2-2	CASSLGGRELFF	TGTGCCAGCAGCCTAGGGGGCCGGGAGCTGTTTTTT
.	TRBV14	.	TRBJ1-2	CASSHSNYGYTF	TGTGCCAGCAGCCACTCTAACTATGGCTACACCTTC
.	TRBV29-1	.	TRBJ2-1	CSVVRVDEQFF	TGCAGCGTTGTCAGGGTCGATGAGCAGTTCTTC
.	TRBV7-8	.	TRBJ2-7	CASTLGRESTYEQYF	TGTGCCAGCACCTTAGGGCGGGAAAGCACCTACGAGCAGTACTTC
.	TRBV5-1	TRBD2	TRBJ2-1	CASSPRLAGAYNEQFF	TGCGCCAGCAGCCCAAGACTAGCGGGGGCCTACAATGAGCAGTTCTTC
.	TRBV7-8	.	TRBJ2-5	CASSHRTVLGTQYF	TGTGCCAGCAGCCACCGGACAGTGCTGGGGACCCAGTACTTC
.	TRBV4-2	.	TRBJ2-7	CASSQAFSVYPLYEQYF	TGTGCCAGCAGCCAAGCGTTCAGCGTCTACCCCCTTTACGAGCAGTACTTC
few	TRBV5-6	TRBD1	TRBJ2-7	CASSPAGTGHYEQYF	TGTGCCAGCAGCCCTGCCGGGACAGGGCACTACGAGCAGTACTTC
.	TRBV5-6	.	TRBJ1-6	CASSRVRETNPNSPLHF	TGTGCCAGCAGCCGCGTCAGGGAAACAAATCCGAATTCACCCCTCCACTTT
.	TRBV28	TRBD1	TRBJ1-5	CASSLIGGQGVNQPQHF	TGTGCCAGCAGTTTAATCGGAGGACAGGGAGTCAATCAGCCCCAGCATTTT
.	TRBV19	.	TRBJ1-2	CASAGTLVEWGYTF	TGTGCCAGTGCAGGGACATTGGTGGAGTGGGGCTACACCTTC
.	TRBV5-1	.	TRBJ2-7	CASSSPRDTETYEQYF	TGCGCCAGCAGCTCCCCCCGGGACACGGAAACCTACGAGCAGTACTTC
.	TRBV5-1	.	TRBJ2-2	CASSLDSTGELFF	TGCGCCAGCAGCTTGGACAGCACCGGGGAGCTGTTTTTT
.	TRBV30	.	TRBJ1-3	CAWSVLGGRNTIYF	TGTGCCTGGAGTGTTTTAGGGGGTAGAAACACCATATATTTT
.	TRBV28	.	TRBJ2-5	CASSSIILPQGQETQYF	TGTGCCAGCAGTTCCATCATCCTTCCACAGGGCCAAGAGACCCAGTACTTC
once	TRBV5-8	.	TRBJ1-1	CASSLQQGTEAFF	TGTGCCAGCAGCTTGCAACAGGGAACTGAAGCTTTCTTT
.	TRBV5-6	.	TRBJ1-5	CASSLGARPQHF	TGTGCCAGCAGCTTGGGGGCCCGGCCCCAGCATTTT
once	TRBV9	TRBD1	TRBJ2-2	CASSVGQGKTWELFF	TGTGCCAGCAGCGTAGGACAGGGCAAGACGTGGGAGCTGTTTTTT
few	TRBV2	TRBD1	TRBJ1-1	CASRGQFSDTEAFF	TGTGCCAGCAGGGGACAGTTCTCGGACACTGAAGCTTTCTTT
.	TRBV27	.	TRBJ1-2	CASSSSGRGYTF	TGTGCCAGCAGTTCCTCAGGGAGGGGCTACACCTTC
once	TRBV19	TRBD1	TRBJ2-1	CASSRPGQTYYNEQFF	TGTGCCAGTAGTCGACCGGGACAGACCTACTACAATGAGCAGTTCTTC
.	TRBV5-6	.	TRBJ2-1	CASSLDGGSSYNEQFF	TGTGCCAGCAGCTTGGACGGGGGAAGCTCCTACAATGAGCAGTTCTTC
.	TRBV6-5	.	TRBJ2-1	CASRPRTANEQFF	TGTGCCAGCAGACCCCGGACAGCCAATGAGCAGTTCTTC